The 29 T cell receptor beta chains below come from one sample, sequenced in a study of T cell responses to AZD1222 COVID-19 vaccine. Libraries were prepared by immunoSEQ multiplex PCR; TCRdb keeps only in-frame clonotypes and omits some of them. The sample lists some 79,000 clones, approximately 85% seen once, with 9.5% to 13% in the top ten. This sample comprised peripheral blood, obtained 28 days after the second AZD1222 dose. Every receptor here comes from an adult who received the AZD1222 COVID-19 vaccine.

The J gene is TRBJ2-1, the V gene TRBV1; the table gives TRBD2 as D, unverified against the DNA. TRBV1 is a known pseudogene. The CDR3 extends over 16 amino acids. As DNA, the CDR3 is TGCACCAGCAGCCAAAAGCGGGAGGTGCTCTACAATGAGCAGTTCTTC. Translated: CTSSQKREVLYNEQFF.

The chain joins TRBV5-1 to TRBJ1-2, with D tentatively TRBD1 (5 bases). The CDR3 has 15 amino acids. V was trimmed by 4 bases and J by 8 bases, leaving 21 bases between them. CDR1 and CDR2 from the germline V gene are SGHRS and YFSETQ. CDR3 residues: CASSPGGPRAVGYTF. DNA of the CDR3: TGCGCCAGCAGCCCCGGGGGACCTAGGGCGGTAGGCTACACCTTC.

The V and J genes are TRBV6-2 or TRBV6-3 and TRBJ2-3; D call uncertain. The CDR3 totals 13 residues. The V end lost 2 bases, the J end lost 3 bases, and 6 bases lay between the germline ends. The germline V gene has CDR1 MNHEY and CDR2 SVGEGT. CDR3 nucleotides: TGTGCCAGCAGTTACCCAGAGACAGATACGCAGTATTTT. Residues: CASSYPETDTQYF.

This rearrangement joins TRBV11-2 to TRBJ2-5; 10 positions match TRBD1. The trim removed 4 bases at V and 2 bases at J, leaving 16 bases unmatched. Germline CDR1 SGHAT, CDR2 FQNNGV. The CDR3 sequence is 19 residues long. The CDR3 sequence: CASSYRGTGATLRQETQYF. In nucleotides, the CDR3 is TGTGCCAGCAGCTACAGGGGGACAGGGGCCACACTTAGACAAGAGACCCAGTACTTC.

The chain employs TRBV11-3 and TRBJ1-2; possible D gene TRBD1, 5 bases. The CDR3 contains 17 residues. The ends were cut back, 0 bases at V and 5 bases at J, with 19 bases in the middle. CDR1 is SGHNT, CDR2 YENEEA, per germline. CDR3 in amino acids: CASSLDPWGTTRYGYTF. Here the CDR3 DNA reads TGTGCCAGCAGCTTAGACCCCTGGGGCACCACTCGGTATGGCTACACCTTC. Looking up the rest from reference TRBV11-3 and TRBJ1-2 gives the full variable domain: EAGVVQSPRYKIIEKKQPVAFWCNPISGHNTLYWYLQNLGQGPELLIRYENEEAVDDSQLPKDRFSAERLKGVDSTLKIQPAELGDSAVYLCASSLDPWGTTRYGYTFGSGTRLTVV.

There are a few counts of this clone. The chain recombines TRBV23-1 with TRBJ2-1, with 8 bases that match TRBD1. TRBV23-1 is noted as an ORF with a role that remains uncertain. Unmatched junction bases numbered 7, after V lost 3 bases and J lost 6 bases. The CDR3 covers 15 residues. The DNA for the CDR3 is TGCGCCAGCAGTCACCTAGACAGGGGTGGCAATGAGCAGTTCTTC. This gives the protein CASSHLDRGGNEQFF.

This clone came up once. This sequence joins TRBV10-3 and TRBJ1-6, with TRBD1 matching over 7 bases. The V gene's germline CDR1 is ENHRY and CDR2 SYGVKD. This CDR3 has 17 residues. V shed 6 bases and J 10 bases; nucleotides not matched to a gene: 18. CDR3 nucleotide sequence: TGTGCCATCAGGGGTATAAACAGGGGAGGGGGTCGATCACCCCTCCACTTT. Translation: CAIRGINRGGGRSPLHF.

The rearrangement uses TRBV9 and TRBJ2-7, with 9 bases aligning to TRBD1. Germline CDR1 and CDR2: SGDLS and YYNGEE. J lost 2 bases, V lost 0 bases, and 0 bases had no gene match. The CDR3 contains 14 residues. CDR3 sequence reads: CASSVGDRAYEQYF. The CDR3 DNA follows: TGTGCCAGCAGCGTAGGGGACAGGGCCTACGAGCAGTACTTC.

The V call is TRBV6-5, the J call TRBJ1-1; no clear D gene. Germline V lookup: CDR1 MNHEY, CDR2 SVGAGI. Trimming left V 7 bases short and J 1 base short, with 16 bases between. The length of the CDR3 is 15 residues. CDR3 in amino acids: CASIVWSLGNTEAFF. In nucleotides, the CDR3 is TGTGCCAGCATAGTGTGGAGTCTAGGGAACACTGAAGCTTTCTTT.

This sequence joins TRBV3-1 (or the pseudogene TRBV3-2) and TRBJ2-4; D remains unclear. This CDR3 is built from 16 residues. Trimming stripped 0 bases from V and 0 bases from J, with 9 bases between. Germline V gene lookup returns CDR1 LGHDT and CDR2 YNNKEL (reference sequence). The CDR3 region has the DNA TGTGCCAGCAGCCAAGAAGGGCCGTTAGCCAAAAACATTCAGTACTTC. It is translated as CASSQEGPLAKNIQYF.

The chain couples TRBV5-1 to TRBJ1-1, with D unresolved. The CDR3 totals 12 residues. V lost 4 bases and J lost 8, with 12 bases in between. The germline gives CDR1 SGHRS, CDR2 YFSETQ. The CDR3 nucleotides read TGCGCCAGCAGCGTTGACATGACCGAAGCTTTCTTT. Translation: CASSVDMTEAFF.

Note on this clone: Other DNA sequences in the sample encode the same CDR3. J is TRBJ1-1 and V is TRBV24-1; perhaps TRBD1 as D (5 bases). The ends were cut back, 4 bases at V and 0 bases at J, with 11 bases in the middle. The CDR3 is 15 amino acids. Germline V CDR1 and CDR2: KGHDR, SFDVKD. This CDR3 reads CATSDSRGMNTEAFF. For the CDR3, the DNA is TGTGCCACCAGTGACAGCCGGGGGATGAACACTGAAGCTTTCTTT.

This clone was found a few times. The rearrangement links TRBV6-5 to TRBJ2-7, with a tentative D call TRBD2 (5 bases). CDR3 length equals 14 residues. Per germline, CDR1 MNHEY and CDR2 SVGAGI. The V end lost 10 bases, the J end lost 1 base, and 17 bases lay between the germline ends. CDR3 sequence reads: CATRGTGLSYEQYF. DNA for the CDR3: TGTGCCACCCGGGGTACGGGCTTATCCTACGAGCAGTACTTC.

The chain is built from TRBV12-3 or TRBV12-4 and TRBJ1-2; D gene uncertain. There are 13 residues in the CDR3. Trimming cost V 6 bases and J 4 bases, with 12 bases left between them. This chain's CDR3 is CASSPTVLYGYTF. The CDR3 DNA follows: TGTGCCAGCAGCCCAACAGTGCTCTATGGCTACACCTTC.

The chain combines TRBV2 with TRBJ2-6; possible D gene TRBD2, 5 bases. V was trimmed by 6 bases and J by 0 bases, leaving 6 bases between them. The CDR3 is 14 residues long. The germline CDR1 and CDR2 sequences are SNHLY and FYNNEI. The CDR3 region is CASREASGANVLTF. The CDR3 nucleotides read TGTGCCAGCAGGGAGGCCTCTGGGGCCAACGTCCTGACTTTC.

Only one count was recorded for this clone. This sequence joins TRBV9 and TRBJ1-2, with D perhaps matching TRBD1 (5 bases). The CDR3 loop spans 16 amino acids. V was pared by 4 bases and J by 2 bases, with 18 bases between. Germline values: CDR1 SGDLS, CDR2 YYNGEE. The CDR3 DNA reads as TGTGCCAGCAGCCCCCGCGAGGGGCACATGAACTATGGCTACACCTTC. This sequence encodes CASSPREGHMNYGYTF.

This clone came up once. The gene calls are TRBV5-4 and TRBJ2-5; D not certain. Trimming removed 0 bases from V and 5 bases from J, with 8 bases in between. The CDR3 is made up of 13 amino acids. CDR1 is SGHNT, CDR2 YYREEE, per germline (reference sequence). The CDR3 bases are TGTGCCAGCAGCTTGGACCTGTGGGAGACCCAGTACTTC. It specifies CASSLDLWETQYF.

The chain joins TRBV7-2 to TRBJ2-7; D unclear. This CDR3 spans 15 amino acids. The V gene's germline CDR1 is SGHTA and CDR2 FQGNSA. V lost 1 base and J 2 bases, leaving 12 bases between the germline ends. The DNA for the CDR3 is TGTGCCAGCAGCTTAGTTGCAGGAATTACCTACGAGCAGTACTTC. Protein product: CASSLVAGITYEQYF.

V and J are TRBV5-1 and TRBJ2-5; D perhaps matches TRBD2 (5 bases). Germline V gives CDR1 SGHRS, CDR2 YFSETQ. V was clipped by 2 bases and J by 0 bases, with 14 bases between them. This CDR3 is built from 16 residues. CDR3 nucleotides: TGCGCCAGCAGCTTATCGACTATGCAGTACCAAGAGACCCAGTACTTC. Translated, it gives CASSLSTMQYQETQYF.

CDR3 protein: CASSLFGRGLADQETQYF. The CDR3 coding sequence is TGTGCCAGCAGCTTGTTCGGTCGTGGACTAGCGGATCAAGAGACCCAGTACTTC. The J gene is TRBJ2-5, the V gene TRBV5-4; TRBD2 aligns across 10 bases. CDR3 length equals 18 residues. J gave up 2 bases and V 1 base, and 11 bases lay outside the gene matches. CDR1 SGHNT and CDR2 YYREEE come from the germline V gene (reference sequence).

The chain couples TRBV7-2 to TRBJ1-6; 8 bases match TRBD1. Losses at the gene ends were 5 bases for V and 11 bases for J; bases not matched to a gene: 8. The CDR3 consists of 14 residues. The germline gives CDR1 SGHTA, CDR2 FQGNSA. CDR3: CASSTGQGLPPLHF. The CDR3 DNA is TGTGCCAGCAGCACAGGACAGGGACTTCCACCCCTCCACTTT. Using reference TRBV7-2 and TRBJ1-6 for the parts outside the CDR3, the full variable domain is GAGVSQSPSNKVTEKGKDVELRCDPISGHTALYWYRQSLGQGLEFLIYFQGNSAPDKSGLPSDRFSAERTGGSVSTLTIQRTQQEDSAVYLCASSTGQGLPPLHFGNGTRLTVT.

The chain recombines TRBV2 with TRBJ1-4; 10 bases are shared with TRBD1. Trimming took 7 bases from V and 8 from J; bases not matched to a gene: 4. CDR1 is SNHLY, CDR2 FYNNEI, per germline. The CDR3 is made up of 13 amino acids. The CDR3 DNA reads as TGTGCCAGCACTAAGGGACAGGGGGAAAAACTGTTTTTT. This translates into CASTKGQGEKLFF.

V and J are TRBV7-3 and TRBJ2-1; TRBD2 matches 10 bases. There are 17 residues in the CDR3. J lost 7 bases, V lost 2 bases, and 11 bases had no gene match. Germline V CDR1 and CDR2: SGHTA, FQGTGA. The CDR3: CASSLRTLAGVSNEQFF. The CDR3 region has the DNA TGTGCCAGCAGCTTACGAACTCTAGCGGGAGTGTCGAATGAGCAGTTCTTC.

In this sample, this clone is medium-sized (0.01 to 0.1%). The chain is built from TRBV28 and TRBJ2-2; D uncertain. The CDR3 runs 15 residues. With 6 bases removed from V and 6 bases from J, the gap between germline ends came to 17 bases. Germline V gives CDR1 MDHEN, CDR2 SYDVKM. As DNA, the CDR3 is TGTGCCAGCAGCCGCGGTCTAAGGGCGGCCGGGGAGCTGTTTTTT. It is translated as CASSRGLRAAGELFF.

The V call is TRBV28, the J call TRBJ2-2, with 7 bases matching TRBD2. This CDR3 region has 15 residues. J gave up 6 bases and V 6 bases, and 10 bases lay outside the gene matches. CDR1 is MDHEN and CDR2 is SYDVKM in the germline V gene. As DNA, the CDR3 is TGTGCCAGCAGATGGGGCAGCGGGATGTCCGGGGAGCTGTTTTTT. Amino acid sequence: CASRWGSGMSGELFF.

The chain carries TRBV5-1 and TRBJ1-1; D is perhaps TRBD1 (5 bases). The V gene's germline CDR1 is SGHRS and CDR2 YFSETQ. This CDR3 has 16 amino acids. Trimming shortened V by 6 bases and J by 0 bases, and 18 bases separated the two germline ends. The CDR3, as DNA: TGCGCCAGCACCCTAACTCCCGGGGGTTTGAACACTGAAGCTTTCTTT. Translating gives CASTLTPGGLNTEAFF.

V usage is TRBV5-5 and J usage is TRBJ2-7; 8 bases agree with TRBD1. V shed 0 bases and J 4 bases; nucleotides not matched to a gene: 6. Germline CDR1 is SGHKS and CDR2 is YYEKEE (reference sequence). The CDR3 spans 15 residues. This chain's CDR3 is CASSLAGTGVYEQYV. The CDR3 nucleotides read TGTGCCAGCAGCTTGGCAGGGACAGGCGTATACGAGCAGTACGTC.

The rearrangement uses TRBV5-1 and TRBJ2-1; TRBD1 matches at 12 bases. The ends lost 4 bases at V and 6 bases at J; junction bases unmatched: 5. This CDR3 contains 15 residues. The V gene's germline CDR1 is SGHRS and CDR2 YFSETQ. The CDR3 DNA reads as TGCGCCAGCAGCGGGGGACAGGGGGCTTTCAATGAGCAGTTCTTC. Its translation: CASSGGQGAFNEQFF.

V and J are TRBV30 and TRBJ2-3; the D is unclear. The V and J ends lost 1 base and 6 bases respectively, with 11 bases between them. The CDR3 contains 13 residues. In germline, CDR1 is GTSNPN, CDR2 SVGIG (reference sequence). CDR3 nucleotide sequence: TGTGCCTGGAGTGCGTTTGAGACTGATACGCAGTATTTT. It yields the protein CAWSAFETDTQYF.